These T cell receptor beta chains were read from a single sample in a study of blood T cell repertoires in COVID-19. Here immunoSEQ multiplex PCR was the method, and the copy in TCRdb shows in-frame clones only, minus some. The sample shows approximately 140,000 clones, roughly 87% of them seen only once. The sequenced sample consisted of peripheral blood. The receptors were sampled from a woman aged 55-75 years with active or convalescent COVID-19. The CDR3 runs from the conserved cysteine through the conserved F or W. Each record gives: clone size, V gene, J gene, D gene, CDR3 protein, CDR3 DNA. A D gene is named only where the DNA matches it firmly. Clone size is not always given. Where it is, it says once, few, many or a class for expanded clones.

>.|TRBV2|TRBJ2-5|.
CATLLGGRAVETQYF
TGTGCCACTTTACTAGGCGGTAGGGCCGTGGAGACCCAGTACTTC
>.|TRBV12-3/TRBV12-4|TRBJ1-2|TRBD1
CASSTGQGGTF
TGTGCCAGCAGTACAGGACAGGGAGGCACCTTC
>few|TRBV7-3|TRBJ1-5|.
CASSPDRTNQPQHF
TGTGCCAGCAGCCCGGACAGAACTAATCAGCCCCAGCATTTT
>once|TRBV12-3/TRBV12-4|TRBJ1-1|.
CASREGGITEAFF
TGTGCCAGCCGGGAGGGAGGGATCACTGAAGCTTTCTTT
>.|TRBV15|TRBJ2-1|.
CATSRGPHNEQFF
TGTGCCACCAGCAGGGGGCCTCACAATGAGCAGTTCTTC
>.|TRBV2|TRBJ1-1|.
CASSDRRGAFF
TGTGCCAGCAGTGATCGACGGGGAGCTTTCTTT
>.|TRBV30|TRBJ1-5|TRBD1
CAWSVGQGINQPQHF
TGTGCCTGGAGTGTGGGACAGGGGATTAATCAGCCCCAGCATTTT
>.|TRBV2|TRBJ1-2|TRBD1
CASSGQGLGYGYTF
TGTGCCAGCAGTGGACAGGGGTTAGGCTATGGCTACACCTTC
>.|TRBV12-3/TRBV12-4|TRBJ2-1|TRBD1
CASAGTAYNEQFF
TGTGCCAGCGCTGGGACAGCTTACAATGAGCAGTTCTTC
>.|TRBV27|TRBJ1-6|.
CARGADRPYNSPLHF
TGTGCCAGGGGGGCTGACAGGCCATATAATTCACCCCTCCACTTT
>once|TRBV2|TRBJ2-5|TRBD2
CASRPTSGETQYF
TGTGCCAGCAGGCCGACTAGCGGAGAGACCCAGTACTTC
>.|TRBV5-1|TRBJ2-7|TRBD1
CASSLGDRGSEQYF
TGCGCCAGCAGCTTAGGTGACAGGGGAAGCGAGCAGTACTTC
>.|TRBV19|TRBJ1-1|TRBD1
CASQTKTGTDTEAFF
TGTGCCAGTCAAACGAAGACAGGGACCGACACTGAAGCTTTCTTT
>.|TRBV6-2/TRBV6-3|TRBJ1-5|.
CASSLDSSNQPQHF
TGTGCCAGCAGCCTCGACAGTAGCAATCAGCCCCAGCATTTT
>.|TRBV10-2|TRBJ2-1|.
CASSESTRGWMSSYNEQFF
TGCGCCAGCAGTGAGTCGACGAGGGGGTGGATGAGCTCCTACAATGAGCAGTTCTTC
>.|TRBV30|TRBJ1-1|.
CAWSVGLGGTEAFF
TGTGCCTGGAGTGTGGGTCTGGGGGGTACTGAAGCTTTCTTT
>.|TRBV30|TRBJ2-3|.
CAWSGAQGPPNF
TGTGCCTGGAGTGGAGCACAGGGACCACCGAATTTT
>.|TRBV4-1|TRBJ1-4|TRBD1
CASSQDEARGSPMLFF
TGCGCCAGCAGCCAAGATGAAGCCAGGGGGTCGCCAATGCTGTTTTTT
>.|TRBV5-4|TRBJ1-6|.
CASSLWGHGIGNSPLHF
TGTGCCAGCAGCTTGTGGGGGCACGGGATCGGGAATTCACCCCTCCACTTT
>.|TRBV5-1|TRBJ1-1|TRBD1
CASSSGQGGTEAFF
TGCGCCAGCAGCAGTGGACAGGGGGGAACTGAAGCTTTCTTT
>.|TRBV4-3|TRBJ2-5|TRBD2
CASSQDRGGAGPQETQYF
TGCGCCAGCAGCCAAGATCGCGGGGGGGCCGGGCCCCAGGAGACCCAGTACTTC
>.|TRBV5-1|TRBJ2-1|TRBD2
CASSLASTSGYNEQFF
TGCGCCAGCAGCTTGGCCAGTACTAGCGGTTACAATGAGCAGTTCTTC
>.|TRBV7-9|TRBJ2-7|.
CASSLEGGEQYF
TGTGCCAGCAGCTTAGAAGGGGGCGAGCAGTACTTC
>.|TRBV10-3|TRBJ1-2|TRBD1
CAIRDRVENYGYTF
TGTGCCATCAGGGACAGGGTAGAGAACTATGGCTACACCTTC
>.|TRBV19|TRBJ2-1|.
CASRRHGTDLYEQFF
TGTGCCAGTAGACGACATGGAACAGATCTATATGAGCAGTTCTTC
>.|TRBV6-2/TRBV6-3|TRBJ2-3|TRBD2
CASSALPMTSGRTDTQYF
TGTGCCAGCAGCGCACTACCCATGACTAGCGGACGTACAGATACGCAGTATTTT
>once|TRBV19|TRBJ1-5|.
CASTTSGGSNQPQHF
TGTGCCAGTACCACGTCCGGGGGGAGCAATCAGCCCCAGCATTTT
>.|TRBV19|TRBJ2-3|.
CASSPNPSSTLTDTQYF
TGTGCCAGTAGTCCAAATCCTAGCTCTACTCTCACAGATACGCAGTATTTT
>.|TRBV18|TRBJ1-5|TRBD1
CASSQSTGEPQHF
TGTGCCAGCTCACAATCGACAGGGGAGCCCCAGCATTTT
>.|TRBV19|TRBJ2-3|TRBD2
CASSTNQNTGTSRADTQYF
TGTGCCAGTAGTACCAACCAGAATACCGGGACTAGTAGGGCAGATACGCAGTATTTT
>.|TRBV7-2|TRBJ2-3|TRBD2
CASSLNLAGGHDTQYF
TGTGCCAGCAGCTTAAACTTAGCGGGGGGGCATGATACGCAGTATTTT
>.|TRBV6-5|TRBJ1-1|.
CASNRQENTEAFF
TGTGCCAGCAACCGACAGGAGAACACTGAAGCTTTCTTT
>.|TRBV24-1|TRBJ1-6|.
CATSDSGNYNSPLHF
TGTGCCACCAGTGATTCCGGGAACTATAATTCACCCCTCCACTTT
>.|TRBV4-3|TRBJ1-1|.
CASSQEGGNTEAFF
TGCGCCAGCAGCCAAGAGGGGGGGAACACTGAAGCTTTCTTT
>.|TRBV13|TRBJ1-2|TRBD1
CASSIDRENGYTF
TGTGCCAGCAGCATCGACAGGGAAAATGGCTACACCTTC
>.|TRBV9|TRBJ2-2|.
CASSPRTERNTGELFF
TGTGCCAGCAGCCCTCGGACAGAGAGAAACACCGGGGAGCTGTTTTTT
>.|TRBV2|TRBJ2-5|.
CASSRQLQETQYF
TGTGCCAGCAGTCGACAGCTACAAGAGACCCAGTACTTC
>.|TRBV7-2|TRBJ1-6|TRBD1
CASSLLGQGDNSPLHF
TGTGCCAGCAGCTTATTAGGGCAGGGGGATAATTCACCCCTCCACTTT
>.|TRBV19|TRBJ1-5|TRBD1
CASRLQGLSNQPQHF
TGTGCCAGTAGATTACAGGGGCTTAGCAATCAGCCCCAGCATTTT
>few|TRBV30|TRBJ1-2|.
CAWSVSVRAGGYTF
TGTGCCTGGAGTGTAAGTGTCAGGGCCGGCGGCTACACCTTC
>.|TRBV12-3/TRBV12-4|TRBJ1-1|.
CASSLGVTEAFF
TGTGCCAGCAGTTTAGGAGTCACTGAAGCTTTCTTT
>.|TRBV3-1/TRBV3-2|TRBJ2-1|TRBD2
CASSQAQDGTSGGNEQFF
TGTGCCAGCAGCCAAGCCCAAGACGGGACTAGCGGGGGTAATGAGCAGTTCTTC
>few|TRBV5-4|TRBJ1-2|.
CASSQMVNYGYTF
TGTGCCAGCAGCCAGATGGTGAACTATGGCTACACCTTC
>.|TRBV4-1|TRBJ1-1|.
CASSRGSGTRNTEAFF
TGCGCCAGCAGCCGGGGTTCTGGGACAAGGAACACTGAAGCTTTCTTT
>.|TRBV5-6|TRBJ2-1|.
CASSLEETSGEQFF
TGTGCCAGCAGCTTGGAGGAGACTAGTGGCGAGCAGTTCTTC
>.|TRBV19|TRBJ1-1|.
CASIQKLNTEAFF
TGTGCCAGTATCCAGAAATTGAACACTGAAGCTTTCTTT
>.|TRBV6-6|TRBJ1-2|.
CASRGGVAYGYTF
TGTGCCAGCAGGGGAGGGGTGGCCTATGGCTACACCTTC
>.|TRBV5-4|TRBJ2-5|.
CASSLGLAPETQYF
TGTGCCAGCAGCTTGGGGCTAGCACCAGAGACCCAGTACTTC
>.|TRBV3-1/TRBV3-2|TRBJ1-1|.
CASSQVGRNTEAFF
TGTGCCAGCAGCCAAGTGGGGCGGAACACTGAAGCTTTCTTT
>.|TRBV29-1|TRBJ2-5|TRBD2
CSVASGETQYF
TGCAGCGTTGCTAGCGGTGAGACCCAGTACTTC
>.|TRBV18|TRBJ1-2|.
CASSQDEGTMGGYTF
TGTGCCAGCTCTCAAGACGAGGGGACTATGGGAGGCTACACCTTC
>.|TRBV7-9|TRBJ1-4|.
CASRVRYRDGGPNEKLFF
TGTGCCAGCAGGGTAAGATACAGGGATGGGGGACCGAATGAAAAACTGTTTTTT
>.|TRBV13|TRBJ2-6|TRBD1
CASRSTGTGANVLTF
TGTGCCAGCAGGTCGACAGGGACTGGGGCCAACGTCCTGACTTTC
>.|TRBV5-6|TRBJ1-2|.
CASSLWWLENYGYTF
TGTGCCAGCAGCTTGTGGTGGCTGGAGAACTATGGCTACACCTTC
>.|TRBV4-2|TRBJ2-2|TRBD1
CASSHGDRTGELFF
TGTGCCAGCAGCCATGGGGACAGGACCGGGGAGCTGTTTTTT
>.|TRBV3-1/TRBV3-2|TRBJ2-7|.
CASSQQGNSYEQYF
TGTGCCAGCAGCCAACAGGGGAACTCCTACGAGCAGTACTTC